This T cell receptor (beta chain) derives from a study of T cell responses to AZD1222 COVID-19 vaccine. Broader study findings: A mostly white British donor set with more females was recruited, and clonal diversity was possibly underestimated. Recipients of two AZD1222 doses showed rising Spike-specific TCR breadth and depth. Unmutated regions of variants are reportedly targeted by nearly half of spike-specific TCRs.

With regard to this clone: Antigen: not known.

V dropped 8 bases and J dropped 2 bases, with 9 bases sitting between them. The CDR3 runs 12 residues. The germline V gene has CDR1 MNHEY and CDR2 SVGAGI. Sequencing was performed with immunoSEQ multiplex PCR; in TCRdb, only in-frame clones are kept and a portion is missing. The data contain about 120,000 clones, 85% to 90% of them seen just once; the ten biggest clones take up about 29%. This chain links TRBV6-5 with TRBJ1-2; D is unresolved. The sequence derives from an adult in good health. This material consisted of peripheral blood, taken on day 0 of AZD1222 vaccination. As DNA, the CDR3 is TGTGCCAGCCGAGACACCAACTATGGCTACACCTTC. It specifies CASRDTNYGYTF.